This TCR beta chain was recovered during a study of monozygotic twins with inflammatory bowel disease (dated by TCRdb to between 2018 and 2020). General notes on the study: In total, roughly 30 monozygotic twin pairs made up the full study: 19 Danish pairs, all IBD-discordant, plus nine German pairs, of which four were IBD-concordant and five were IBD-discordant. Each individual had, on average, about 151 000 unique TCRalpha sequences and 181 000 unique TCRbeta sequences available for analysis. The search for disease-associated traits relied mainly on comparing IBD patients with their genetically identical healthy co-twins within discordant pairs. General conclusions and limits of the study: Fewer clonotypes were shared with other individuals by IBD patients than by healthy twins, most markedly in patients showing signs of disease activity. The results gave no support for a single strong signal or clonotype linked to IBD. The analysis was unable to tell different T cell subtypes apart. TCRbeta repertoire diversity, by inverse Simpson index, was decreased in IBD patients compared with their healthy co-twins. Because patients received different immunosuppressive treatments, the repertoires may have picked up extra background noise and variability between individuals. No difference in repertoire similarity was observed between concordant and discordant twins, possibly owing to limited statistical power.

Library method: 5' RACE. For each TCR library, about 4,000 ng of total RNA was used. cDNA was synthesized with SMARTScribe reverse transcriptase in eight separate reactions per sample. During cDNA synthesis, template switching introduced unique molecular identifiers that contained a 6-nucleotide sample barcode. Two nested PCRs of about 15 and 9 cycles amplified the TCRalpha and TCRbeta cDNA, and bead purification followed each PCR. Before amplification, the cDNA was both treated with uracil DNA-glycosylase and purified with the QIAquick PCR purification kit. The second PCR was the step at which Illumina TruSeq-compatible adapters and sample-specific barcodes were added. TapeStation and Qubit were used to check library quality and concentration, and about 5 ng of each library was pooled. Pooled libraries were sequenced on an Illumina HiSeq2500 single-index Rapid Run with 2 x 100 bp reads and custom sequencing primers. As for the original processing: UMI-based consensus assembly with MiGEC version 1.2.6 was used to correct PCR and sequencing errors. MiXCR version 2.1.1 was used for V(D)J alignment, clonotype assembly and CDR3 extraction. To normalise gene usage, clonotype sharing and MAIT/NKT TCR abundance, the analysis used the top 1000, 10 000 and 20 000 clonotypes per sample. After downsampling to 27 000 UMIs, diversity was calculated as the inverse Simpson index using the vegan R package. Paired Mann-Whitney U tests were applied to discordant twin pairs, with Benjamini-Hochberg correction for multiple testing. After TCRdb reprocessed the reads, each CDR3 protein sequence was kept as one row, without DNA. V and J calls and clone size were set by TCRdb, not the authors. The data table for this sample lists roughly 150,000 distinct CDR3 sequences. Clones ranked in the top ten supply 2.8% of the sample.

From a lookup of the germline V gene (reference sequence), CDR1 and CDR2 are SGHNT and YYREEE. CDR3 length: 20 amino acids, cysteine to phenylalanine. No nucleotide data were recorded. Concerning this clonotype itself: The specificity of this receptor is unknown.

From each donor, a roughly 2.6 ml peripheral blood sample was collected into PAXgene tubes and stored at -80 degrees C. Without any T cell sorting, total RNA was extracted from whole blood using the PAXgene blood miRNA kit on an automated QIAcube. Peripheral blood from monozygotic twin pairs who were concordant or discordant for inflammatory bowel disease underwent deep TCRalpha and TCRbeta repertoire profiling using unique molecular barcoding. Smoking habits were recorded for all twin pairs, with individuals classified as current, former or never smokers. Sequencing was carried out using blood. The TCR originated in a human donor with ulcerative colitis or Crohn's disease, or a healthy co-twin of an affected twin (not recorded which). The chain was built from TRBV5-4 and TRBJ2-1; TCRdb reports TRBD2, a call that lacks DNA to check it against. The CDR3 in this case is CASSLARLAGGPDSYNEQFF.